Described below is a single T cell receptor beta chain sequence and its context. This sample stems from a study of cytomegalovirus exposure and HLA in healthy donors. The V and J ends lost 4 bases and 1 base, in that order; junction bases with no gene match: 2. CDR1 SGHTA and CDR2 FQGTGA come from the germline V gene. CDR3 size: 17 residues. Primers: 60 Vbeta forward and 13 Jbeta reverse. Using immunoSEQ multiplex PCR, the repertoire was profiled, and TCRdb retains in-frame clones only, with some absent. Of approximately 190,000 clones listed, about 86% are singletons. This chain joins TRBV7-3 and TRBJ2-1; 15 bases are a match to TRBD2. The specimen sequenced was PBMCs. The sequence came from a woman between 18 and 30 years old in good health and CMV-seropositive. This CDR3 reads CASSWTSGGVSYNEQFF. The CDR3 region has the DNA TGTGCCAGCAGCTGGACTAGCGGGGGGGTGTCCTACAATGAGCAGTTCTTC.